This T cell receptor beta chain was observed in a study of shared clonotypes between healthy human individuals. Study-wide results and caveats: Sampling included only blood; tissue repertoires likely differ.

Naive CD45RA+ and memory CD45RA-negative subsets were split from CD4+ cells. Points on this clone: Its antigen is unknown.

The CDR3 length is 16 residues. The germline CDR1 and CDR2 sequences are SGHVS and FQNEAQ. Between the trimmed V and J ends, which lost 6 bases and 12 bases, there was a span of 26 bases. The study ran the assay at deep level. Several immunoSEQ plates held equal portions of the genomic DNA taken from each subset. TCRdb's copy holds only in-frame clones and misses some; the assay was immunoSEQ multiplex PCR. The data show approximately 1,500,000 clones, approximately 98% seen once. The V gene is TRBV7-8, the J gene TRBJ1-4, with a weak D call TRBD1 (5 bases). The clonotype originates from a young man in good health. Specimen: naive CD4+ T cells sorted from blood. Sample subset: CD45RA+ positively selected. The CDR3 region is CASRLQGPFEGKELFF. DNA of the CDR3: TGTGCCAGCAGGTTGCAGGGCCCCTTTGAAGGGAAGGAACTGTTTTTT.